This is a list of T cell receptor beta chains from one sample in a study of T cells in Graves' hyperthyroidism and ophthalmopathy. Each CDR3 protein is one row after TCRdb ran MiXCR on the multiplex PCR reads. The sample includes around 700,000 distinct CDR3 sequences, around 20% of them seen just once. The sequenced sample consisted of blood. These receptors were obtained from a woman in her fifties or sixties with Graves' hyperthyroidism that later progressed to Graves' ophthalmopathy. Each CDR3 is given with its conserved first and last residue. A D gene is named only where the DNA matches it firmly. For some rows the clone size is stated as once, few or many, or as a class when expanded; others skip it.

V gene,clone size,D gene,J gene,CDR3 protein,CDR3 DNA
TRBV7-6,many,.,TRBJ2-7,CASSSGPLGEGYEQYF,TGTGCCAGCAGCTCAGGCCCGCTGGGTGAGGGCTACGAGCAGTACTTC
TRBV20-1,many,.,TRBJ1-1,CSARSRTEAFF,TGCAGTGCTCGAAGTAGGACTGAAGCTTTCTTT
TRBV5-1,.,.,TRBJ1-4,CASSLRANGLYEKLFF,TGCGCCAGCAGCCTGAGGGCCAATGGCCTATATGAAAAACTGTTTTTT
TRBV10-3,.,.,TRBJ1-6,CAISESGSYNSPLHF,TGTGCCATCAGTGAGTCGGGCTCCTATAATTCACCCCTCCACTTT
TRBV18,many,.,TRBJ2-5,CASSPIRETQYF,TGTGCCAGCTCACCGATCCGAGAGACCCAGTACTTC
TRBV5-6,.,TRBD1,TRBJ1-6,CASSPGGGQGNSPLHF,TGTGCCAGCAGCCCCGGTGGAGGACAGGGTAATTCACCCCTCCACTTT
TRBV24-1,few,.,TRBJ1-1,CATADRIYSEAFF,TGTGCCACCGCGGACAGAATTTACTCTGAAGCTTTCTTT
TRBV3-1,many,TRBD1,TRBJ1-2,CASSSGGGNGYTF,TGTGCCAGCAGCTCTGGAGGGGGCAATGGCTACACCTTC
TRBV12-3/TRBV12-4,many,.,TRBJ1-5,CASSLYGAEGNQPQHF,TGTGCCAGCAGTTTATACGGGGCGGAAGGCAATCAGCCCCAGCATTTT
TRBV3-1,many,.,TRBJ2-7,CASSQLHQAHFEQYF,TGTGCCAGCAGCCAATTGCACCAGGCCCACTTCGAGCAGTACTTC
TRBV6-5,few,.,TRBJ1-1,CASSYSKRGTTEAFF,TGTGCCAGCAGTTACTCGAAGAGGGGGACCACTGAAGCTTTCTTT
TRBV28,.,TRBD2,TRBJ2-5,CASSSLGLAAQETQYF,TGTGCCAGCAGCAGCCTGGGACTAGCGGCTCAAGAGACCCAGTACTTC
TRBV9,.,.,TRBJ2-3,CASSARTSTDTQYF,TGTGCCAGCAGCGCCCGGACTAGCACAGATACGCAGTATTTT
TRBV7-8,few,.,TRBJ2-4,CASSQGVGEANIQYF,TGTGCCAGCAGCCAAGGGGTTGGGGAGGCAAACATTCAGTACTTC
TRBV6-1,.,.,TRBJ1-1,CASSYSDSNTEAFF,TGTGCCAGCAGTTACAGCGACAGTAACACTGAAGCTTTCTTT
TRBV14,.,.,TRBJ1-1,CASSQDLGGRTEAFF,TGTGCCAGCAGCCAAGATCTAGGGGGAAGGACTGAAGCTTTCTTT
TRBV27,.,TRBD1,TRBJ2-5,CASSLRVGQGETQYF,TGTGCCAGCAGTTTAAGAGTGGGACAGGGAGAGACCCAGTACTTC
TRBV19,.,.,TRBJ1-2,CASSMGEGYGYTF,TGTGCCAGTAGTATGGGTGAGGGCTATGGCTACACCTTC
TRBV20-1,.,TRBD1,TRBJ2-1,CSARPQDRGRFNEQFF,TGCAGTGCTAGACCACAAGACAGGGGGCGCTTTAATGAGCAGTTCTTC
TRBV6-1,.,TRBD1,TRBJ2-3,CASRKQGPNTDTQYF,TGTGCCAGCAGGAAACAGGGGCCCAACACAGATACGCAGTATTTT
TRBV4-1,once,.,TRBJ1-4,CASSRGRAWEKLFF,TGCGCCAGCAGCAGGGGACGTGCGTGGGAAAAACTGTTTTTT
TRBV2,many,TRBD2,TRBJ2-1,CASSPKTSGGVNSYNEQFF,TGTGCCAGCAGCCCCAAGACTAGCGGGGGGGTGAACTCCTACAATGAGCAGTTCTTC
TRBV27,many,.,TRBJ2-2,CASSFEGGINTGELFF,TGTGCCAGCAGTTTCGAGGGGGGGATTAACACCGGGGAGCTGTTTTTT
TRBV12-3/TRBV12-4,many,.,TRBJ2-2,CASSKGGTGELFF,TGTGCCAGCAGTAAGGGGGGGACCGGGGAGCTGTTTTTT
TRBV3-1,many,TRBD1,TRBJ1-2,CASSQVQGALDYGYTF,TGTGCCAGCAGCCAAGTACAGGGGGCTTTGGACTATGGCTACACCTTC
TRBV9,few,TRBD2,TRBJ2-1,CASSVAGGSLEQFF,TGTGCCAGCAGCGTAGCGGGGGGTTCGTTAGAGCAGTTCTTC
TRBV7-9,.,.,TRBJ2-1,CASSLAYRLDEQFF,TGTGCCAGCAGCTTAGCGTATAGGCTGGATGAGCAGTTCTTC
TRBV5-1,few,TRBD1,TRBJ1-2,CASSVRTGGNYGYTF,TGCGCCAGCAGCGTCAGGACAGGGGGCAACTATGGCTACACCTTC
TRBV20-1,few,TRBD1,TRBJ1-5,CSVTDRVDQPQHF,TGCAGTGTTACGGACAGGGTTGATCAGCCCCAGCATTTT
TRBV11-3,many,.,TRBJ2-1,CASSKDSSGEQFF,TGTGCCAGCAGCAAAGACTCATCTGGTGAGCAGTTCTTC
TRBV7-9,.,.,TRBJ1-1,CASSLGSLSGLTTEAFF,TGTGCCAGCAGCTTAGGCTCCCTATCAGGGCTTACGACTGAAGCTTTCTTT
TRBV3-1,few,.,TRBJ1-2,CASSQGAGRGYTF,TGTGCCAGCAGCCAAGGGGCCGGACGGGGCTACACCTTC
TRBV12-3/TRBV12-4,.,TRBD2,TRBJ2-5,CASSLLTFGGGEETQHF,TGTGCCAGCAGTTTATTAACGTTCGGCGGGGGGGAAGAGACCCAGCACTTC
TRBV28,.,TRBD1,TRBJ1-5,CASTPGTARNQPQHF,TGTGCCAGCACTCCCGGGACAGCAAGAAATCAGCCCCAGCATTTT
TRBV12-3/TRBV12-4,.,TRBD2,TRBJ2-3,CASSFNAGGSTDTQYF,TGTGCCAGCAGTTTTAATGCGGGGGGTAGCACAGATACGCAGTATTTT
TRBV4-1,few,.,TRBJ1-1,CASSQVGTGTEAFF,TGCGCCAGCAGCCAAGTTGGAACCGGGACTGAAGCTTTCTTT
TRBV5-1,many,.,TRBJ2-3,CASSFNTDTQYF,TGCGCCAGCAGCTTCAACACAGATACGCAGTATTTT
TRBV10-3,.,.,TRBJ2-6,CAISEGSSSGANVLTF,TGTGCCATCAGTGAGGGGAGTAGCTCTGGGGCCAACGTCCTGACTTTC
TRBV27,many,TRBD1,TRBJ1-6,CASCKEGLQGDVYNSPLHF,TGTGCCAGCTGTAAAGAGGGACTACAGGGGGACGTCTATAATTCACCCCTCCACTTT
TRBV6-2/TRBV6-3,.,.,TRBJ1-1,CASSLTGFEAFF,TGTGCCAGCAGTTTAACAGGGTTTGAAGCTTTCTTT
TRBV3-1,many,TRBD2,TRBJ2-5,CASSLERGEETQYF,TGTGCCAGCAGTCTCGAGCGGGGCGAGGAGACCCAGTACTTC
TRBV9,.,TRBD2,TRBJ2-3,CASSVVAGGMPDTQYF,TGTGCCAGCAGCGTAGTTGCGGGGGGGATGCCAGATACGCAGTATTTT
TRBV12-3/TRBV12-4,few,TRBD2,TRBJ2-1,CASSFVASGGYEQFF,TGTGCCAGCAGTTTTGTGGCTAGCGGGGGTTATGAGCAGTTCTTC
TRBV14,few,.,TRBJ1-1,CASHGPLNTEAFF,TGTGCCAGCCATGGGCCTTTGAACACTGAAGCTTTCTTT
TRBV5-6,.,.,TRBJ2-1,CASSFYRSYNEQFF,TGTGCCAGCAGCTTTTACAGATCCTACAATGAGCAGTTCTTC
TRBV30,many,.,TRBJ1-5,CAWSARGFNQPQHF,TGTGCCTGGAGTGCCCGGGGCTTCAATCAGCCCCAGCATTTT
TRBV27,many,TRBD1,TRBJ1-5,CASSPGRGRGQPQHF,TGTGCCAGCAGTCCCGGGAGGGGGCGAGGTCAGCCCCAGCATTTT
TRBV29-1,many,.,TRBJ2-2,CSVWALGTGELFF,TGCAGCGTTTGGGCCTTAGGGACCGGGGAGCTGTTTTTT
TRBV5-1,.,TRBD1,TRBJ2-2,CASSQTFRDSRQNTGELFF,TGCGCCAGCAGCCAAACGTTCCGGGACAGTCGACAGAACACCGGGGAGCTGTTTTTT